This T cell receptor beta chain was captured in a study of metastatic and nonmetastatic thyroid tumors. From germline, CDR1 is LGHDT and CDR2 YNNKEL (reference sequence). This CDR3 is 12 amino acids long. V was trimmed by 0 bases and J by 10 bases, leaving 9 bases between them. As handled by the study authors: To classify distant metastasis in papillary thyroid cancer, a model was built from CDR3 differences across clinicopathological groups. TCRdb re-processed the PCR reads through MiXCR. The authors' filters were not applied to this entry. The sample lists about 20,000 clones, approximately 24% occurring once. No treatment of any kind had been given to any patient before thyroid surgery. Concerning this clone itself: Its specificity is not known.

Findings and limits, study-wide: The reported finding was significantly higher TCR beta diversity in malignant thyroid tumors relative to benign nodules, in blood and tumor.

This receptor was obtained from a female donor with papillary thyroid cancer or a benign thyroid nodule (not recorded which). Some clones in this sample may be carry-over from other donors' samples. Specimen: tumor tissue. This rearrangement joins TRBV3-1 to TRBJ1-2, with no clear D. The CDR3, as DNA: TGTGCCAGCAGCCAAGAAAGGGCGGACTACACCTTC. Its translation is CASSQERADYTF. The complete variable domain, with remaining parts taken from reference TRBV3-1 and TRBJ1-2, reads DTAVSQTPKYLVTQMGNDKSIKCEQNLGHDTMYWYKQDSKKFLKIMFSYNNKELIINETVPNRFSPKSPDKAHLNLHINSLELGDSAVYFCASSQERADYTFGSGTRLTVV.